This T cell receptor beta chain is drawn from a study of preoperative IRX-2 immunotherapy in early breast cancer. Treatment given: preoperative locoregional IRX-2 cytokine immunotherapy. This phase Ib study tested locoregional IRX-2 cytokine immunotherapy given before surgery. The assay was immunoSEQ multiplex PCR, and TCRdb's table has in-frame clones only and misses some. The sample shows roughly 62,000 clones, roughly 94% of them seen only once. V dropped 6 bases and J dropped 0 bases, with 14 bases sitting between them. The CDR3 has 15 amino acids. Germline V gene lookup returns CDR1 KGHSY and CDR2 FQNENV.

The specimen was taken from a patient treated with IRX-2 immunotherapy. The receptor's source is a human donor with breast cancer. J is TRBJ1-2 and V is TRBV16; D not resolved. The CDR3 sequence: CASSPLQSTNYGYTF. In DNA form, the CDR3 reads TGTGCCAGCAGTCCTCTACAGAGTACTAACTATGGCTACACCTTC.